The clone carrying this T cell receptor (beta chain) was observed a handful of times. A read error may produce the germline difference seen at one junction end. The entry originates in a study of metastatic and nonmetastatic thyroid tumors. TCRdb re-clonotyped the PCR reads via MiXCR. The table shows some 14,000 clones, with roughly 34% occurring only once. Not a single patient had been given any form of treatment at any point before undergoing thyroid surgery. CDR3 size: 14 residues. Looked up from germline, CDR1 is MDHEN and CDR2 is SYDVKM. The chain employs TRBV28 and TRBJ1-5; a weak D match, TRBD1 (5 bases). The sequence was collected from a male donor with papillary thyroid cancer or a benign thyroid nodule (not recorded which). Some clones in this sample may be carry-over from other donors' samples. Sequencing input: tumor tissue. The CDR3 protein is CASRPGTALGPRHF. The CDR3, as DNA: TGTGCCAGCAGACCGGGGACCGCCCTTGGGCCCCGGCATTTT.